Presented here are 20 T cell receptor beta chains from one specimen sequenced in a study of blood T cell repertoires in COVID-19. The protocol was immunoSEQ multiplex PCR, while the TCRdb copy is restricted to in-frame clones and leaves out a portion. Found here are 200,000 to 250,000 clones, about 88% of them singletons; the top ten hold approximately 6.8%. Sequencing input: peripheral blood. These receptors all stem from a woman in her seventies with active or convalescent COVID-19.

The gene calls are TRBV19 and TRBJ2-2; D is uncertain. The CDR3 totals 16 residues. Germline values: CDR1 LNHDA, CDR2 SQIVND (reference sequence). V dropped 10 bases and J dropped 0 bases, with 18 bases sitting between them. As DNA, the CDR3 is TGTGCCACCGAAGTTTACACCTTTACGAACACCGGGGAGCTGTTTTTT. Residues: CATEVYTFTNTGELFF.

J is TRBJ2-1 and V is TRBV5-1, with D possibly matching TRBD2 (5 bases). V was trimmed by 3 bases and J by 9 bases, leaving 10 bases between them. The CDR3 sequence is 12 residues long. Per the germline V gene, CDR1 is SGHRS and CDR2 is YFSETQ. The CDR3 loop reads CASSSSFSEQFF. The CDR3 DNA follows: TGCGCCAGCAGCTCTAGCTTCAGTGAGCAGTTCTTC.

This clone was observed a few times. The J gene is TRBJ1-1, the V gene TRBV29-1; D not certain. The CDR3 is 12 amino acids. Trimming took off 2 bases at V and 10 bases at J, with 14 bases between the two ends. Germline V lookup: CDR1 SQVTM, CDR2 ANQGSEA. The CDR3 region has the DNA TGCAGCGTTGAAAGGACGATCGGAGGAGCTTTCTTT. It encodes CSVERTIGGAFF.

In its sample, this clone was seen once. This chain uses TRBV19 with TRBJ2-5; the match to TRBD2 covers 7 bases. J gave up 3 bases and V 5 bases, and 0 bases lay outside the gene matches. The germline V gene has CDR1 LNHDA and CDR2 SQIVND (reference sequence). CDR3 size: 12 residues. This chain's CDR3 is CASSAGEETQYF. The CDR3 DNA sequence: TGTGCCAGTAGTGCGGGGGAAGAGACCCAGTACTTC.

The genes are TRBV19 and TRBJ1-2; no definite D call. There are 14 residues in the CDR3. Trimming took 4 bases from V and 3 from J, leaving 12 bases between them. Germline assignment: CDR1 LNHDA and CDR2 SQIVND (reference sequence). The CDR3 DNA is TGTGCCAGTAGTAACCAGTTGGTTGACTATGGCTACACCTTC. Encoded protein: CASSNQLVDYGYTF. Filled out from reference TRBV19 and TRBJ1-2, the complete variable domain reads DGGITQSPKYLFRKEGQNVTLSCEQNLNHDAMYWYRQDPGQGLRLIYYSQIVNDFQKGDIAEGYSVSREKKESFPLTVTSAQKNPTAFYLCASSNQLVDYGYTFGSGTRLTVV.

J is TRBJ1-6 and V is TRBV7-2, with D perhaps TRBD1 (6 bases). The CDR3 totals 12 residues. Germline V lookup: CDR1 SGHTA, CDR2 FQGNSA. Trimming stripped 8 bases from V and 7 bases from J, with 9 bases between. CDR3 sequence reads: CASGTGNSPLHF. The CDR3 bases are TGTGCCAGCGGCACAGGGAATTCACCCCTCCACTTT.

V usage is TRBV3-1 (or the pseudogene TRBV3-2) and J usage is TRBJ2-5; D is perhaps TRBD2 (5 bases). Germline values: CDR1 LGHDT, CDR2 YNNKEL (reference sequence). The CDR3 sequence is 14 residues long. V was shortened by 2 bases and J by 2 bases, with 9 bases between the two germline ends. The CDR3 is CASSQWELQETQYF. The CDR3 DNA follows: TGTGCCAGCAGCCAATGGGAGTTACAAGAGACCCAGTACTTC.

V is TRBV7-9 and J is TRBJ2-7; D possibly corresponds to TRBD2 (5 bases). This CDR3 spans 15 amino acids. Per the germline V gene, CDR1 is SEHNR and CDR2 is FQNEAQ (reference sequence). V lost 4 bases and J 1 base, leaving 14 bases between the germline ends. The CDR3 region is CASSSRTENSYEQYF. Here the CDR3 DNA reads TGTGCCAGCAGCTCTCGGACTGAGAATTCCTACGAGCAGTACTTC.

The chain recombines TRBV28 with TRBJ1-5, with a weak D call TRBD1 (6 bases). The V gene's germline CDR1 is MDHEN and CDR2 SYDVKM. Trimming shortened V by 11 bases and J by 6 bases, and 17 bases separated the two germline ends. This CDR3 has 13 residues. The CDR3 spells CAGRGANSQPQHF. CDR3 sequence (DNA): TGTGCCGGCCGGGGGGCCAATTCTCAGCCCCAGCATTTT.

The chain uses TRBV10-1 and TRBJ1-1; the D gene is possibly TRBD1 (6 bases). This CDR3 has 15 residues. V gave up 3 bases and J gave up 9 bases, with 20 bases separating them. The germline V gene has CDR1 WNHNN and CDR2 SYGVQD (reference sequence). The CDR3 spells CASSDAGVNLGKAFF. CDR3 sequence (DNA): TGCGCCAGCAGTGACGCAGGGGTGAACCTGGGGAAAGCTTTCTTT.

The V gene is TRBV7-6, the J gene TRBJ1-5; D remains unclear. V was shortened by 2 bases and J by 1 base, with 9 bases between the two germline ends. There are 15 residues in the CDR3. Germline values: CDR1 SGHVS, CDR2 FNYEAQ. CDR3 protein: CASSLTGVSNQPQHF. The CDR3 nucleotides are TGTGCCAGCAGCTTAACCGGTGTAAGCAATCAGCCCCAGCATTTT.

V gene TRBV6-5 combines with J gene TRBJ1-5; D is unresolved. CDR1 and CDR2 from the germline V gene are MNHEY and SVGAGI. V shed 6 bases and J shed 3 bases, with 9 bases lying between them. This CDR3 contains 13 residues. CDR3 sequence reads: CASRFSVNQPQHF. CDR3 nucleotide sequence: TGTGCCAGCAGGTTTTCCGTCAATCAGCCCCAGCATTTT.

This sequence joins TRBV24-1 and TRBJ1-2, with 8 bases aligning to TRBD1. Per the germline V gene, CDR1 is KGHDR and CDR2 is SFDVKD. The CDR3 loop spans 15 amino acids. V was pared by 1 base and J by 4 bases, with 4 bases of the junction left unmatched. CDR3 sequence reads: CATSDFSQGAYGYTF. CDR3 coding DNA: TGTGCCACCAGTGATTTCTCCCAGGGGGCCTATGGCTACACCTTC.

V usage is TRBV7-8 and J usage is TRBJ1-5, with a tentative D call TRBD1 (6 bases). This CDR3 has 16 amino acids. Per the germline V gene, CDR1 is SGHVS and CDR2 is FQNEAQ. Trimming shortened V by 4 bases and J by 0 bases, and 13 bases separated the two germline ends. The DNA of the CDR3 is TGTGCCAGCAGCTGGGGGGGGCGCGGTAGCAATCAGCCCCAGCATTTT. Its protein product is CASSWGGRGSNQPQHF.

This clone was detected once. The genes are TRBV10-3 and TRBJ2-7; tentatively, D is TRBD2 (6 bases). Germline CDR1 ENHRY, CDR2 SYGVKD. This CDR3 has 14 residues. V was clipped by 6 bases and J by 1 base, with 13 bases between them. The CDR3 coding sequence is TGTGCCATCAGGGGGGGAGGAAGTTCCTACGAGCAGTACTTC. This gives the protein CAIRGGGSSYEQYF.

V and J are TRBV25-1 and TRBJ2-7; 7 bases are shared with TRBD1. CDR1 and CDR2 from the germline V gene are MGHDK and SYGVNS. Trimming took 1 base from V and 4 from J; bases not matched to a gene: 7. The CDR3 sequence is 15 residues long. This CDR3 is CASSESGTVVYEQYF. For the CDR3, the DNA is TGTGCCAGCAGTGAATCGGGGACAGTAGTTTACGAGCAGTACTTC.

V usage is TRBV7-2 and J usage is TRBJ1-5; 8 bases are shared with TRBD1. V gave up 4 bases and J gave up 2 bases; unmatched junction bases: 4. The V gene's germline CDR1 is SGHTA and CDR2 FQGNSA. This CDR3 contains 15 residues. Here the CDR3 reads CASSSTGVGNQPQHF. The CDR3 DNA sequence: TGTGCCAGCAGCTCGACAGGGGTGGGCAATCAGCCCCAGCATTTT. Variable domain in full (rest from reference TRBV7-2 and TRBJ1-5): GAGVSQSPSNKVTEKGKDVELRCDPISGHTALYWYRQSLGQGLEFLIYFQGNSAPDKSGLPSDRFSAERTGGSVSTLTIQRTQQEDSAVYLCASSSTGVGNQPQHFGDGTRLSIL.

The chain recombines TRBV5-6 with TRBJ2-3; TRBD1 might be the D (6 bases). Germline-derived CDR1 and CDR2 are SGHDT and YYEEEE. Trimming cost V 2 bases and J 4 bases, with 8 bases left between them. The CDR3 extends over 13 amino acids. The CDR3 nucleotides are TGTGCCAGCAGCTTAAACAGGGCAGATACGCAGTATTTT. It encodes CASSLNRADTQYF.

The chain combines TRBV5-1 with TRBJ2-1; D possibly corresponds to TRBD2 (7 bases). This CDR3 spans 17 amino acids. V dropped 0 bases and J dropped 0 bases, with 13 bases sitting between them. Germline V gene data show CDR1 as SGHRS and CDR2 as YFSETQ. The DNA of the CDR3 is TGCGCCAGCAGCTTGGCTGGGGGGGGCTTCTCCTACAATGAGCAGTTCTTC. Its translation: CASSLAGGGFSYNEQFF.

J is TRBJ2-5 and V is TRBV29-1; 7 positions agree with TRBD1. V shed 8 bases, J shed 3 bases, and the junction held 6 bases outside the gene matches. The CDR3 consists of 12 residues. Germline-derived CDR1 and CDR2 are SQVTM and ANQGSEA. The CDR3 DNA is TGCAGCAAAACCGGGACAGAAGAGACCCAGTACTTC. It codes for CSKTGTEETQYF.